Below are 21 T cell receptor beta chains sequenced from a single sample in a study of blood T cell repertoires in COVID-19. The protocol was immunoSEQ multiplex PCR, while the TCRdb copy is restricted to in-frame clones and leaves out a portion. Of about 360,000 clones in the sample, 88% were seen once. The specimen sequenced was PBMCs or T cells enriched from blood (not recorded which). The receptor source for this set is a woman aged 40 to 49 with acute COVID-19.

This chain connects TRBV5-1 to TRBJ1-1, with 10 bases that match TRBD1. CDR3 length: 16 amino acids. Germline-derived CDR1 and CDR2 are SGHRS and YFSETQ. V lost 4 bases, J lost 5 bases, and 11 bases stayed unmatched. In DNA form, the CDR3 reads TGCGCCAGCAGCCCCGGACAGGGGGGGAGGAGAACTGAAGCTTTCTTT. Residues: CASSPGQGGRRTEAFF.

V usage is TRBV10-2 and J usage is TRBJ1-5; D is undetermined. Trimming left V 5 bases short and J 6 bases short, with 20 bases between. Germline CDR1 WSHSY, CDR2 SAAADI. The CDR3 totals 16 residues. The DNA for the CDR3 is TGCGCCAGCAGTTCACCAACGGGATTAATCGGTCAGCCCCAGCATTTT. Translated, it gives CASSSPTGLIGQPQHF.

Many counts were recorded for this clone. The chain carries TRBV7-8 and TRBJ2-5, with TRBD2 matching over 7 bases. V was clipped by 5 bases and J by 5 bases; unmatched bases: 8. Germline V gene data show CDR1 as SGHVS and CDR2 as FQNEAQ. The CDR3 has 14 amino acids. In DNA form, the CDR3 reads TGTGCCAGCAGCCGGACGACTAGCAGGGAGACCCAGTACTTC. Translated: CASSRTTSRETQYF.

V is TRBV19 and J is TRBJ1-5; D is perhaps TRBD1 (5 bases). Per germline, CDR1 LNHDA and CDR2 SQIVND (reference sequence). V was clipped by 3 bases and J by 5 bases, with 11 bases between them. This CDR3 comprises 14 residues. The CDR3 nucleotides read TGTGCCAGTAGTATGGGAGGGGTTTATCAGCCCCAGCATTTT. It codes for CASSMGGVYQPQHF.

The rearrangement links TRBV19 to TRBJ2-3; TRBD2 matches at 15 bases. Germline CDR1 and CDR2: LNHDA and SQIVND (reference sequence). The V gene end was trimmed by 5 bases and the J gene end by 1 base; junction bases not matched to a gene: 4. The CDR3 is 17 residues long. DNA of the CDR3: TGTGCCAGTAGTTCGGGACTAGCGGGGGGTCGCACAGATACGCAGTATTTT. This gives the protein CASSSGLAGGRTDTQYF.

In DNA form, the CDR3 reads TGTGCCAGCAGTCCCCAGACAGGATCTTTCTATGGCTACACCTTC. It encodes CASSPQTGSFYGYTF. The V and J genes are TRBV6-5 and TRBJ1-2; perhaps TRBD1 as D (6 bases). This CDR3 region has 15 residues. Germline assignment: CDR1 MNHEY and CDR2 SVGAGI. The V and J ends lost 5 bases and 4 bases respectively, with 17 bases between them.

The CDR3 nucleotides are TGTGCCAGCTCACCATCGTTCGGTAGCACAGATACGCAGTATTTT. Translated: CASSPSFGSTDTQYF. The V gene is TRBV18, the J gene TRBJ2-3; D gene ambiguous. Germline lookup yields CDR1 KGHSH and CDR2 LQKENI. Trimming removed 2 bases from V and 0 bases from J, with 9 bases in between. The CDR3 is 15 residues long.

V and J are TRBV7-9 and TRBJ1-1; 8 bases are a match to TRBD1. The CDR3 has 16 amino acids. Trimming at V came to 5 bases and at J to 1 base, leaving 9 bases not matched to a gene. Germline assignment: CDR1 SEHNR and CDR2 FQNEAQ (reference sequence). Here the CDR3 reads CASSPGQGGRNTEAFF. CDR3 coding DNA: TGTGCCAGCAGCCCCGGACAGGGAGGGCGGAACACTGAAGCTTTCTTT. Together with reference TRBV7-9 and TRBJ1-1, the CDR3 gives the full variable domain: DTGVSQNPRHKITKRGQNVTFRCDPISEHNRLYWYRQTLGQGPEFLTYFQNEAQLEKSRLLSDRFSAERPKGSFSTLEIQRTEQGDSAMYLCASSPGQGGRNTEAFFGQGTRLTVV.

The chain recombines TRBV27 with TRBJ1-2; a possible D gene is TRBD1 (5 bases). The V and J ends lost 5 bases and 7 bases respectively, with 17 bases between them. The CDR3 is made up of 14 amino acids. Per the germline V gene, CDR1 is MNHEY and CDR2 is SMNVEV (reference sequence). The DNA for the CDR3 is TGTGCCAGCAGTAAAACACAGGTCAACCCTGGCTACACCTTC. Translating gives CASSKTQVNPGYTF.

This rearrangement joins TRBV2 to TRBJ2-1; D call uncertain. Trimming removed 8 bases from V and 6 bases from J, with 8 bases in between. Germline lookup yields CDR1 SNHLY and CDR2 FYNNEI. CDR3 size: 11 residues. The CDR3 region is CASGLSNEQFF. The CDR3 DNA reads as TGTGCCAGCGGGCTAAGCAATGAGCAGTTCTTC.

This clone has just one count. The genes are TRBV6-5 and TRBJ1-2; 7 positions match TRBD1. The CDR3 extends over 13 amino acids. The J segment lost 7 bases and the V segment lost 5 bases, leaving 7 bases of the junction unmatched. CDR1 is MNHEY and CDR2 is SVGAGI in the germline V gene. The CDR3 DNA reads TGTGCCAGCAGTCCCCACAGGGGTGGTGGCTACACCTTC. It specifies CASSPHRGGGYTF.

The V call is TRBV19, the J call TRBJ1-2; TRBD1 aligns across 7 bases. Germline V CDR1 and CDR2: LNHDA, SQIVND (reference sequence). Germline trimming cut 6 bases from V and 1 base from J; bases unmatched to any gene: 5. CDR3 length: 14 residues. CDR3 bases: TGTGCCAGTAGCCGGGACAGCCGTAACTATGGCTACACCTTC. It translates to CASSRDSRNYGYTF.

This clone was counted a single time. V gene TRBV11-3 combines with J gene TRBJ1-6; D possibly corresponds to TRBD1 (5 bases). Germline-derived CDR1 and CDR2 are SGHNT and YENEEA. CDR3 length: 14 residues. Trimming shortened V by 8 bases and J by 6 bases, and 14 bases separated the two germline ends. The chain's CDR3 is CASLWVGPNSPLHF. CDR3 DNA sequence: TGTGCCAGCTTATGGGTGGGGCCTAATTCACCCCTCCACTTT.

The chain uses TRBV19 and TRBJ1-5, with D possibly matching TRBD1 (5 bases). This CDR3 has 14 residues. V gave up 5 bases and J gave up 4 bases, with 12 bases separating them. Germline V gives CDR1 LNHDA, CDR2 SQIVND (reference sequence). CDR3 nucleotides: TGTGCCAGTAGTTACCGACAGTTAAATCAGCCCCAGCATTTT. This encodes CASSYRQLNQPQHF.

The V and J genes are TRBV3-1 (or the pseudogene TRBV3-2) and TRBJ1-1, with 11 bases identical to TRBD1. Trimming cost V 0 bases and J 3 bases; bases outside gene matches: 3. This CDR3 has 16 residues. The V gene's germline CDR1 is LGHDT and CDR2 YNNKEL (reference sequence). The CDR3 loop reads CASSQEGQGAHTEAFF. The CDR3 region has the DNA TGTGCCAGCAGCCAAGAAGGACAGGGGGCCCACACTGAAGCTTTCTTT.

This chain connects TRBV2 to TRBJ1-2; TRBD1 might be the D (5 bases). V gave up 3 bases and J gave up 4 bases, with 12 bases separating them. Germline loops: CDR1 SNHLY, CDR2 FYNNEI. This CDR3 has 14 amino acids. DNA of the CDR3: TGTGCCAGCAGTGAGGAGACAGACTTCTATGGCTACACCTTC. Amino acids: CASSEETDFYGYTF. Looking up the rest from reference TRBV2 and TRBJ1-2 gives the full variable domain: EPEVTQTPSHQVTQMGQEVILRCVPISNHLYFYWYRQILGQKVEFLVSFYNNEISEKSEIFDDQFSVERPDGSNFTLKIRSTKLEDSAMYFCASSEETDFYGYTFGSGTRLTVV.

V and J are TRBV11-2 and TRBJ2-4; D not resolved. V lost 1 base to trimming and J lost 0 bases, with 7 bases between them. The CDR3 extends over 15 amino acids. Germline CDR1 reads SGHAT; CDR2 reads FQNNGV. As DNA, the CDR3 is TGTGCCAGCAGCTTAGGTTCTATAGCCAAAAACATTCAGTACTTC. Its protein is CASSLGSIAKNIQYF.

CDR3 nucleotide sequence: TGCGCCAGCCGCCATGGGGACACCTCTCCGTACGGCTACACCTTC. Amino acid sequence: CASRHGDTSPYGYTF. The chain carries TRBV5-1 and TRBJ1-2; D is perhaps TRBD1 (6 bases). Germline V CDR1 and CDR2: SGHRS, YFSETQ. The CDR3 length is 15 residues. V was clipped by 7 bases and J by 8 bases, with 24 bases between them.

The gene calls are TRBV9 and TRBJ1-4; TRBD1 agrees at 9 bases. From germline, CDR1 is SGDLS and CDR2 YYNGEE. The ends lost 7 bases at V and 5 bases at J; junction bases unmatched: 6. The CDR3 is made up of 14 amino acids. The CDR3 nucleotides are TGTGCCAGCGGGGCCGGGACAGGGAATGAAAAACTGTTTTTT. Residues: CASGAGTGNEKLFF.

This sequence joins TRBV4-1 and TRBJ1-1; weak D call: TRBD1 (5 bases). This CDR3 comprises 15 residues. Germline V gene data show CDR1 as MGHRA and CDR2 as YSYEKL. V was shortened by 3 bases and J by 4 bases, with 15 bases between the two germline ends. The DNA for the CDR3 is TGCGCCAGCAGCCAGGGTCGGACACCTAGCACTGAAGCTTTCTTT. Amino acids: CASSQGRTPSTEAFF.

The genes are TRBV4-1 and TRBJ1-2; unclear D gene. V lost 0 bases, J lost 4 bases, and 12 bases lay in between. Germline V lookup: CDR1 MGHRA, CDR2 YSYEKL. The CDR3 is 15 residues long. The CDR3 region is CASSQDRGSTYGYTF. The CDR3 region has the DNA TGCGCCAGCAGCCAAGATCGAGGAAGCACCTATGGCTACACCTTC.